Sequencing of this T cell receptor (beta chain) was carried out in a study of blood T cell repertoires in COVID-19. Study-wide background: Acute-phase and convalescent COVID-19 samples originated in the United States, Italy and Spain. From T cells, B-cell-depleted T cells, or PBMCs came the material, which was cDNA or gDNA.

Study processing details: Counts of nucleated cells, estimated from reference gene primer amplification, were obtained. TCRdb's table, derived via immunoSEQ multiplex PCR, lists solely in-frame clones and lacks some. V and J calls and clone size come straight from that table; D and trimming were deduced from the DNA. The sample yields hundreds of thousands of clones, about nine tenths seen once. This CDR3 contains 13 residues. With 5 bases clipped from V and 4 bases from J, the junction kept 3 bases outside the gene matches. The chain couples TRBV12-3 or TRBV12-4 to TRBJ1-1, with TRBD1 matching over 8 bases. Specimen: peripheral blood. This TCR was recovered from a woman aged 30 to 39 with active or convalescent COVID-19. The DNA for the CDR3 is TGTGCCAGCAGTGACAGGGGCGGCACTGAAGCTTTCTTT. It translates to CASSDRGGTEAFF.